This TCR beta chain was observed in a study of vaccination and CD4 T cells after COVID-19. Study-wide points: The cohort comprised relatively few convalescent patients, and no early post-infection timepoints were analyzed. Going from roughly 21 to 40, median SARS-CoV-2-reactive clonotypes did not rise significantly.

The treatment is: roughly 10-day PBMC culture with coronavirus spike peptide pools or control peptides (ViraFEST assay). ViraFEST used peptide pools to expand antigen-specific T cells before TCR sequencing. Scientists separated out CD4+ T cells through negative selection following 10 days in culture. Cultured CD4+ T cell DNA was sequenced using the Oncomine TCR Beta short-read assay. Each CDR3 protein gets one entry after TCRdb re-called the PCR reads with MiXCR. The table has roughly 10,000 distinct CDR3 sequences, around 59% seen once. CDR3 size: 14 residues. A note on this clonotype: Its antigen is unidentified.

Sequencing was done on a sample of CD4+ T cells from blood, cultured in vitro. The sequence was collected from a human donor who had recovered from COVID-19. The gene calls are TRBV21-1 and TRBJ1-2; the table names TRBD1, a call not compared with the DNA. TRBV21-1 constitutes a pseudogene. This CDR3 is CASSTGGLSYGYTF. The DNA for the CDR3 is TGTGCCAGCAGCACAGGGGGCCTGAGCTATGGCTACACCTTC.